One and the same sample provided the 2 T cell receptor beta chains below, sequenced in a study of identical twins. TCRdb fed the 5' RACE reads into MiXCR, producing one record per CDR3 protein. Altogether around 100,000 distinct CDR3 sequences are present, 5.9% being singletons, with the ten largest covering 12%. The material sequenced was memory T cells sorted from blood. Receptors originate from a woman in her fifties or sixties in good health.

For the CDR3, the DNA is TGTGCCAGCAGTGAACAAAGCGGAGTTCCCTACGAGCAGTACTTC. Translation: CASSEQSGVPYEQYF. The chain couples TRBV25-1 to TRBJ2-7, with D possibly matching TRBD2 (5 bases). V dropped 2 bases and J dropped 2 bases, with 13 bases sitting between them. This CDR3 has 15 residues. Germline V CDR1 and CDR2: MGHDK, SYGVNS.

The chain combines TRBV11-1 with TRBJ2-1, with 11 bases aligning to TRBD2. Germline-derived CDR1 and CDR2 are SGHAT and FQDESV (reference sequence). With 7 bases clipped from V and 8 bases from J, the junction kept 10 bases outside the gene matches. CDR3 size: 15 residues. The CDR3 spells CASTPNPGLADEQFF. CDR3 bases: TGTGCCAGCACTCCCAATCCGGGACTAGCGGATGAGCAGTTCTTC.